The table lists the clone carrying this T cell receptor beta chain with many counts. Its antigen is undetermined. Amplifying from RNA transcripts, the study obtained TCR beta CDR3 regions. The authors performed first-round RT-PCR with HTBI primers and then a second-round multiplex PCR. A single record per CDR3 protein comes from TCRdb applying MiXCR to the multiplex PCR reads. This sample yields 900,000 to 1,200,000 distinct CDR3 sequences, of which less than 45% are seen a single time; 11% belongs to the top ten. The authors enrolled newly diagnosed hyperthyroidism patients aged 18 to 65 with under 2 months' duration. As diagnostic evidence, clinical symptoms, serum thyroxine, TRAb, thyroid ultrasound and orbital computed tomography were relied upon. This record comes from a study of Graves' ophthalmopathy and Graves' hyperthyroidism. Study outcomes and limitations: Also, most clonotypes expanded in the thyroid above 0.001 frequency appeared in blood. Sensitivity of roughly 88% and specificity of about 84% were achieved when a 13-signature model separated ophthalmopathy from stable hyperthyroidism.

The CDR3 is 13 residues long. Germline V gives CDR1 LNHDA, CDR2 SQIVND (reference sequence). V lost 5 bases and J lost 8, with 10 bases in between. The chain uses TRBV19 and TRBJ1-6; D is perhaps TRBD1 (6 bases). Sequenced sample: peripheral blood or thyroid tissue (not recorded which). This TCR derives from an adult man with Graves' hyperthyroidism. The CDR3 sequence is CASSLDSYSPLHF. CDR3 nucleotide sequence: TGTGCCAGTAGTTTGGACAGCTATTCACCCCTCCACTTT.